This T cell receptor beta chain originates from a study of cytomegalovirus exposure and HLA in healthy donors. PCR amplification relied on 60 Vbeta primers (plus 13 Jbeta primers). Assay used: immunoSEQ multiplex PCR; TCRdb lists only in-frame clones, some missing. This table has tens of thousands of clones, around 76% appearing once. The CDR3 sequence is 17 residues long. With V trimmed by 8 bases and J by 3 bases, 13 bases remained unmatched. Per the germline V gene, CDR1 is SNHLY and CDR2 is FYNNEI. This TCR was sampled from a male donor in good health and CMV-seropositive. This rearrangement joins TRBV2 to TRBJ2-4; 10 bases agree with TRBD2. Input material: PBMCs. CDR3 residues: CASHPSGSALGKNIQYF. The CDR3 region has the DNA TGTGCCAGCCACCCTAGCGGGAGTGCTTTGGGCAAAAACATTCAGTACTTC.